This is a list of T cell receptor beta chains from one sample in a study of CD8+ T cells in alopecia areata. Some clones are missing from TCRdb's copy, which holds only in-frame ones; the method was immunoSEQ multiplex PCR. The data show 120,000 or so clones, less than 70% seen once. Sequencing input: CD4+ T cells sorted from blood. The receptors stem from a human donor in good health. The conserved cysteine and the conserved F or W are not part of the CDR3 here.

J,length,V,CDR3
TRBJ1-5,13,TRBV6-1,ASSPRAVSNQPQH
TRBJ1-2,12,TRBV4-1,ASSQVDIFYGYT
TRBJ1-2,11,TRBV30,ASRGQKNYGYT
TRBJ2-1,10,TRBV9,ASSVLVGEQF
TRBJ1-2,11,TRBV29-1,SVVVPEDYGYT
TRBJ1-5,11,TRBV2,ASSRQTNQPQH
TRBJ2-1,13,TRBV19,ASSPQGTSGGAVF
TRBJ1-1,11,TRBV2,ASSESVNTEAF
TRBJ1-5,13,TRBV18,ASSPDRGGNQPQH
TRBJ2-5,12,TRBV6-1,ASRTGGWQETQY
TRBJ2-3,13,TRBV18,ASSPETIRVDTQY
TRBJ2-4,16,TRBV7-2,ASSLSLAGRSAKNIQY